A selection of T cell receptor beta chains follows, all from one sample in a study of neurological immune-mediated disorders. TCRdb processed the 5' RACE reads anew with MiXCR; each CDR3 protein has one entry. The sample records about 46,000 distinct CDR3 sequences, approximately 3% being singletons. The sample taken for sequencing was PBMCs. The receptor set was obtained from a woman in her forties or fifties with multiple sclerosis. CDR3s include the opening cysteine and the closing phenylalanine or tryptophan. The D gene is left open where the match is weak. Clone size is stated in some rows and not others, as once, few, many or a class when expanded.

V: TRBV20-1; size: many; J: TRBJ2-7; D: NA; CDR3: CSARDTGGGEQYF; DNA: TGCAGTGCTAGAGATACCGGCGGAGGCGAGCAGTACTTC
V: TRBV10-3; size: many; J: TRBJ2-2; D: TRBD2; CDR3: CATNQRTSGGTNTGELFF; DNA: TGTGCCACCAACCAAAGGACTAGCGGGGGAACCAACACCGGGGAGCTGTTTTTT
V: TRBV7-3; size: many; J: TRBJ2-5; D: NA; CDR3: CASSLTGPSQETQYF; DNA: TGTGCCAGCAGCTTAACGGGGCCTAGCCAAGAGACCCAGTACTTC
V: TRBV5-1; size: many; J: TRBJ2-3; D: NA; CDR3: CASSLVGGMETDTQYF; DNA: TGCGCCAGCAGCTTGGTGGGGGGCATGGAAACAGATACGCAGTATTTT
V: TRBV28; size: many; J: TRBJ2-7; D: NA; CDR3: CASSSYPSYEQYF; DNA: TGTGCCTCGAGTTCCTATCCTTCCTACGAGCAGTACTTC
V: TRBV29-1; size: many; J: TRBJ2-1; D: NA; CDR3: CSQGLHNEQFF; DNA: TGCTCCCAGGGGCTGCACAATGAGCAGTTCTTC
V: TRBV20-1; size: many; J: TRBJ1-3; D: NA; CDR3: CSASGRGLTGNTIYF; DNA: TGCAGTGCTAGTGGCAGGGGTCTTACTGGAAACACCATATATTTT
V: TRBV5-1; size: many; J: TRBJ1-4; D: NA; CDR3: CASSPKTALLNEKLFF; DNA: TGCGCCAGCAGCCCGAAGACAGCGCTCTTAAATGAAAAACTGTTTTTT
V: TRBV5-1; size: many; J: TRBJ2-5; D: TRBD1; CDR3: CASSLGQGLGETQYF; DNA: TGCGCCAGCAGCTTGGGACAGGGGCTGGGAGAGACCCAGTACTTC
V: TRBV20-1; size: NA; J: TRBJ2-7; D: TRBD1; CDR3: CSSNTRDSVYEQYF; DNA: TGCAGTTCCAATACCCGGGACAGCGTCTACGAGCAGTACTTC